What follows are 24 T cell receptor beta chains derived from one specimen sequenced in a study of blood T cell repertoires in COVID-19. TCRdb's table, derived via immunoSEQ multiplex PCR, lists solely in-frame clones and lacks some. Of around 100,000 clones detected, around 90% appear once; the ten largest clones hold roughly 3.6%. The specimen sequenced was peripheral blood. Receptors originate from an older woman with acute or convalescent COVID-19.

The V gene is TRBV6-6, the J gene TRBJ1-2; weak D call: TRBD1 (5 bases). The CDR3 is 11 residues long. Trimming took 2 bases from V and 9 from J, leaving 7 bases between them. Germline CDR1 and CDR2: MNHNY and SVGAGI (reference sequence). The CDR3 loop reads CASSYRGSYTF. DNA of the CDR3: TGTGCCAGCAGTTACAGGGGTAGCTACACCTTC.

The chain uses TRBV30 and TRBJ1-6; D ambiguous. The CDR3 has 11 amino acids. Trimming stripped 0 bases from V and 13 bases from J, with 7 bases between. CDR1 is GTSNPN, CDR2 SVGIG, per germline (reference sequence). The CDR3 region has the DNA TGTGCCTGGAGTGTAAGCACTCCCCTCCACTTT. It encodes CAWSVSTPLHF.

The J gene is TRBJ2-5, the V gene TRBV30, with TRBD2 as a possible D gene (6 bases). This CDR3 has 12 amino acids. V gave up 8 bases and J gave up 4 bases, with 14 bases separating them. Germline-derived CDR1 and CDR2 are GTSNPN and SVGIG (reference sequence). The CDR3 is CAMEGRVETQYF. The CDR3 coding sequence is TGTGCCATGGAGGGCCGGGTAGAGACCCAGTACTTC.

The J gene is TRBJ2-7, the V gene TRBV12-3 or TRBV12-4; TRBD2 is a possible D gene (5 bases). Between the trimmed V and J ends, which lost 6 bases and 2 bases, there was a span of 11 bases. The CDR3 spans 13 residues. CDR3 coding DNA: TGTGCCAGCAGACGGAGCGGCACCTACGAGCAGTACGTC. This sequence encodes CASRRSGTYEQYV.

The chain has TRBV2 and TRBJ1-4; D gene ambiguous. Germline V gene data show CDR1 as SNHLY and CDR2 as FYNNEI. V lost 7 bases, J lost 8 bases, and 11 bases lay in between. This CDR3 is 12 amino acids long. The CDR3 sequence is CASKRASEKLFF. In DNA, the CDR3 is TGTGCCAGCAAGAGGGCTTCCGAAAAACTGTTTTTT. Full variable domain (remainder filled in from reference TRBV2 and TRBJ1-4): EPEVTQTPSHQVTQMGQEVILRCVPISNHLYFYWYRQILGQKVEFLVSFYNNEISEKSEIFDDQFSVERPDGSNFTLKIRSTKLEDSAMYFCASKRASEKLFFGSGTQLSVL.

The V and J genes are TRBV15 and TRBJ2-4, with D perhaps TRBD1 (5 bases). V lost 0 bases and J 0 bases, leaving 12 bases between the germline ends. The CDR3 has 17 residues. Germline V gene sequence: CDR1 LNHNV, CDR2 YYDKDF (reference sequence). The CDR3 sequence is CATSRDLQAVAKNIQYF. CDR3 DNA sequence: TGTGCCACCAGCAGAGATTTACAGGCGGTAGCCAAAAACATTCAGTACTTC.

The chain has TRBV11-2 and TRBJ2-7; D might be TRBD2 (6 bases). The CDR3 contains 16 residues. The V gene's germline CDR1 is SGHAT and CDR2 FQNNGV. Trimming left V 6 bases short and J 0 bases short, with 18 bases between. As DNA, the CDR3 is TGTGCCAGCAGTTCGGCAGGGACTCCTATCTCCTACGAGCAGTACTTC. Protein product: CASSSAGTPISYEQYF.

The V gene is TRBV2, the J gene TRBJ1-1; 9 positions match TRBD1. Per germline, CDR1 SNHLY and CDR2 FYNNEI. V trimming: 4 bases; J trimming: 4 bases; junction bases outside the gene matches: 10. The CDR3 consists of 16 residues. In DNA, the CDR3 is TGTGCCAGCAGTGCTACAGGGGGCGGGTGGAGCACTGAAGCTTTCTTT. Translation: CASSATGGGWSTEAFF.

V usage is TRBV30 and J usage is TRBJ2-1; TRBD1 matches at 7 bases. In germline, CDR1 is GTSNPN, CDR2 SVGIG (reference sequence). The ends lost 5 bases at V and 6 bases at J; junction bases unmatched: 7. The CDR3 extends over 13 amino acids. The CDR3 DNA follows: TGTGCCTGGGCAATACAGGGGTTCAATGAGCAGTTCTTC. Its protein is CAWAIQGFNEQFF. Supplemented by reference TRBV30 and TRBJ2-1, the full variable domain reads SQTIHQWPATLVQPVGSPLSLECTVEGTSNPNLYWYRQAAGRGLQLLFYSVGIGQISSEVPQNLSASRPQDRQFILSSKKLLLSDSGFYLCAWAIQGFNEQFFGPGTRLTVL.

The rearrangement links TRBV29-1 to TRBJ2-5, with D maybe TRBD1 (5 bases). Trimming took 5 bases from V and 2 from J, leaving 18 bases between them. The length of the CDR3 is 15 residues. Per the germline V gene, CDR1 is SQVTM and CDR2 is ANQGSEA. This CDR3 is CSVSEVGRRQETQYF. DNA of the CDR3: TGCAGCGTTTCCGAGGTGGGGCGCCGACAAGAGACCCAGTACTTC. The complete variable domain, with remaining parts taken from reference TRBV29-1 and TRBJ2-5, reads SAVISQKPSRDICQRGTSLTIQCQVDSQVTMMFWYRQQPGQSLTLIATANQGSEATYESGFVIDKFPISRPNLTFSTLTVSNMSPEDSSIYLCSVSEVGRRQETQYFGPGTRLLVL.

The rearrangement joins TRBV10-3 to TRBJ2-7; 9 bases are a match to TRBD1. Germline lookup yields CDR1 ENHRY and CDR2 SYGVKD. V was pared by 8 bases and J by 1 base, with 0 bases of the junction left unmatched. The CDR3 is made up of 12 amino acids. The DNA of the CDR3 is TGTGCCATCGGACAGGGGTCCTACGAGCAGTACGTC. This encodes CAIGQGSYEQYV.

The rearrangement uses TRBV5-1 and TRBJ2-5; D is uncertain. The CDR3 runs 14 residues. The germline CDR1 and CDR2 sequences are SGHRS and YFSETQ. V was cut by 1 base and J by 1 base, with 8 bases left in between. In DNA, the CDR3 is TGCGCCAGCAGCTTGAGAGCCGTCCAAGAGACCCAGTACTTC. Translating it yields CASSLRAVQETQYF. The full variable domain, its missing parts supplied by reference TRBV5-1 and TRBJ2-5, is KAGVTQTPRYLIKTRGQQVTLSCSPISGHRSVSWYQQTPGQGLQFLFEYFSETQRNKGNFPGRFSGRQFSNSRSEMNVSTLELGDSALYLCASSLRAVQETQYFGPGTRLLVL.

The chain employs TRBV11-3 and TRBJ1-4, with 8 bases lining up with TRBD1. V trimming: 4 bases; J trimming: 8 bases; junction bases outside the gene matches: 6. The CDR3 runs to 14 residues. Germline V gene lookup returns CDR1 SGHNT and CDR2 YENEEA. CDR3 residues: CASSSDRGGEKLFF. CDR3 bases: TGTGCCAGCAGCTCCGACAGGGGAGGAGAAAAACTGTTTTTT.

In DNA, the CDR3 is TGTGCCATCAGTGAGTCGGGGACATCGGGGTTCTTC. Encoded protein: CAISESGTSGFF. This rearrangement joins TRBV10-3 to TRBJ2-1; possible D gene TRBD1, 6 bases. Germline V lookup: CDR1 ENHRY, CDR2 SYGVKD. Trimming pared 0 bases from V and 15 bases from J, leaving 12 bases between. The CDR3 runs to 12 residues.

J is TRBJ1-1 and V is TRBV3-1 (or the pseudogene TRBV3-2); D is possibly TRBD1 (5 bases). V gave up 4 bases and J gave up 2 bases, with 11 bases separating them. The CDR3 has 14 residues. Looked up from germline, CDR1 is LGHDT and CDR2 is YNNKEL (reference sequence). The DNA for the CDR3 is TGTGCCAGCAGCCCCGGGGGAGTCAACACTGAAGCTTTCTTT. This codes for CASSPGGVNTEAFF.

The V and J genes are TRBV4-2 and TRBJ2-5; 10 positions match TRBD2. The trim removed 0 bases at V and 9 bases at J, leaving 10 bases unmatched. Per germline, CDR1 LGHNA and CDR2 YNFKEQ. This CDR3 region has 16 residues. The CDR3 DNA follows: TGTGCCAGCAGCCAAGAGCCGTTGAAGCGGGGGGGGTCCCAGTACTTC. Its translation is CASSQEPLKRGGSQYF.

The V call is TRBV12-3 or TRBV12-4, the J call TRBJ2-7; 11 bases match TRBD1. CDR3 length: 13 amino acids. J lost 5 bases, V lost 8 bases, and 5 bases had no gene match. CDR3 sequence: CASLRTGGHEQYF. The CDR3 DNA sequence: TGTGCCAGCCTACGGACAGGGGGCCACGAGCAGTACTTC.

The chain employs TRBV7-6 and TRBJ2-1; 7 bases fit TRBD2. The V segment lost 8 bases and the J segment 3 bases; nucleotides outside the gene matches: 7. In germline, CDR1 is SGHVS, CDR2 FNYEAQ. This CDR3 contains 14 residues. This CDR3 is CASWAGANYNEQFF. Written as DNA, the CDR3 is TGTGCCAGCTGGGCGGGAGCCAACTACAATGAGCAGTTCTTC.

CDR3 amino acids: CAWTRGLAASYEQYF. The CDR3 coding sequence is TGTGCCTGGACCAGAGGGCTAGCGGCCTCCTACGAGCAGTACTTC. The chain uses TRBV30 and TRBJ2-7; 7 bases map to TRBD2. Germline V gene sequence: CDR1 GTSNPN, CDR2 SVGIG (reference sequence). The junction had 9 bases not matched to a gene; V was cut back by 4 bases and J by 0 bases. The CDR3 length is 15 residues.

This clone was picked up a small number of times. The CDR3 nucleotides read TGTGCCAGCAGTTTAGCCCCGGGCTATGGCTACACCTTC. Translated, it gives CASSLAPGYGYTF. The chain combines TRBV27 with TRBJ1-2, with D unresolved. V was cut by 2 bases and J by 4 bases, with 8 bases left in between. Germline CDR1 MNHEY, CDR2 SMNVEV (reference sequence). The CDR3 totals 13 residues.

The CDR3 spells CASSRTSGRTGELFF. The DNA of the CDR3 is TGTGCCAGCAGCCGGACTAGCGGGAGGACCGGGGAGCTGTTTTTT. V is TRBV5-4 and J is TRBJ2-2, with 14 bases lining up with TRBD2. The CDR3 has 15 residues. Germline values: CDR1 SGHNT, CDR2 YYREEE (reference sequence). V was pared by 4 bases and J by 5 bases, with 1 base of the junction left unmatched.

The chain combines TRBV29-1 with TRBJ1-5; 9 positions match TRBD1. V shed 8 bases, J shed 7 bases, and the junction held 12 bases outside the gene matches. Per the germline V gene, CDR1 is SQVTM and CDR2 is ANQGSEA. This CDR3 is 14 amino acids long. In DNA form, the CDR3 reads TGCAGCCCTCAAGGGGGGACAGGGAGACAGCCCCAGCATTTT. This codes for CSPQGGTGRQPQHF. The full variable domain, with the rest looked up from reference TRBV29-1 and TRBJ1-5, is SAVISQKPSRDICQRGTSLTIQCQVDSQVTMMFWYRQQPGQSLTLIATANQGSEATYESGFVIDKFPISRPNLTFSTLTVSNMSPEDSSIYLCSPQGGTGRQPQHFGDGTRLSIL.

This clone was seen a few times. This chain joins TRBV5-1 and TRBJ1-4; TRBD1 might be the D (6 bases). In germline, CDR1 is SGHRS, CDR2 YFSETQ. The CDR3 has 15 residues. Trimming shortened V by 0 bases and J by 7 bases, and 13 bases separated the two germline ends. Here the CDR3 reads CASSLDSGAGEKLFF. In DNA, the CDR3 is TGCGCCAGCAGCTTGGACTCAGGGGCGGGTGAAAAACTGTTTTTT.

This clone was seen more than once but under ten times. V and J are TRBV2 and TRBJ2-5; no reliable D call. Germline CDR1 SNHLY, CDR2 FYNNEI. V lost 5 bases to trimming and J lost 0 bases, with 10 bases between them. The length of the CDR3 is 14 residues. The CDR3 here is CASSNSPYQETQYF. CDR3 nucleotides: TGTGCCAGCAGTAACAGCCCGTACCAAGAGACCCAGTACTTC.